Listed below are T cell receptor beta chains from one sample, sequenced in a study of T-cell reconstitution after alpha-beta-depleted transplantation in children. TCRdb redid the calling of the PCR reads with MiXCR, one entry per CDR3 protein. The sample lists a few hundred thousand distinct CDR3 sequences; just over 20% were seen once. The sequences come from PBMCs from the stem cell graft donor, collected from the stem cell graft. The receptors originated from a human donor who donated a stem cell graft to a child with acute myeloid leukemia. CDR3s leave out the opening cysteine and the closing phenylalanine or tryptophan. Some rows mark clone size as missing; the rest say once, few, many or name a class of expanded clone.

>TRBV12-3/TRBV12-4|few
ASRPTSGRGYEQF
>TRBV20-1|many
SARTSGRADIQY
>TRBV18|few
ASSPVTGENEQF
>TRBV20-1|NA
SARRAGLAGGEQY
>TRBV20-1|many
SASGDRGPYEQY
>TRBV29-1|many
STQDNTDTQY
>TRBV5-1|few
ASSVNGYEQY
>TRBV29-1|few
GAAGGRDYEQY
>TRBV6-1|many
ASQSLGQGKGYEQY
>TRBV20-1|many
SARPGTGAYEQY
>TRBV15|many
ATSRDSRNTIY
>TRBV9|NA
ASSGRSFTGNTIY
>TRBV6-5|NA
ASSFGQGGYGYT
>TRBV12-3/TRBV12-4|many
ASSLGNRVPNYEQY
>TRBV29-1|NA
SASGQGAWEQY
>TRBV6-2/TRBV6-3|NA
ASSYSQASGIGGTQY
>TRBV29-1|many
SAGRTSGSYEQF
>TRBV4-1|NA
ASSLGAESYEQY
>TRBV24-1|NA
ATSDPGLAGHLPTDTQY
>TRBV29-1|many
SALSGKGYT
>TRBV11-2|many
ASSLVGAQQF
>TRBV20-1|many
SAGQDGPDTQY
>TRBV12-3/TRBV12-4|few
ASTKGGMSGELF
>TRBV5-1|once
ASSPGTFGTEAF
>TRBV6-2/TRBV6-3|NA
ASSYSSASEAF
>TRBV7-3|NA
ASSPMGAGVTDTQY
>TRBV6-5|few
ASTSLQGSYEQY
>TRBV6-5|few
ASSFLSTGMNTEAF
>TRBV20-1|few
SVLAGGAGHEQF
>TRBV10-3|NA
AISESKAGGMRDTQY
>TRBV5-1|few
ASSLGHGGVTYEQY
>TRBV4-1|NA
ASSQGQGNTGELF
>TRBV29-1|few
STLEREGTGELF
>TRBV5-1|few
ASSVDGQSSGANVLT
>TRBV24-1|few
ATSDFSLSTYEQY
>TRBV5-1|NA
ASSQNQETQY
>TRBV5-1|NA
ASSLGRTGQFGYT
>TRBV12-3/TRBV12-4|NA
ASSNRDGRYEQY
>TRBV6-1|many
ASSRDRVSYEQY
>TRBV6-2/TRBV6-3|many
ASSYSLGKDTEAF